Listed here are 26 T cell receptor beta chains from one sample, sequenced in a study of blood T cell repertoires in COVID-19. Generated by immunoSEQ multiplex PCR, the TCRdb table keeps only in-frame clones and is missing some. The sample shows 200,000 or so clones, approximately 85% of them seen only once. What was sequenced was peripheral blood. All receptors derive from a man aged 55 to 70 with acute or convalescent COVID-19.

Only one count was recorded for this clone. CDR3 coding DNA: TGTGCCAGCAGTTACAATAATAGAAACGAGCAGTACTTC. This codes for CASSYNNRNEQYF. The chain is built from TRBV6-5 and TRBJ2-7; D gene uncertain. V lost 2 bases, J lost 5 bases, and 10 bases lay in between. Germline CDR1 is MNHEY and CDR2 is SVGAGI. This CDR3 is 13 amino acids long.

This clone appeared a single time. This rearrangement joins TRBV12-3 or TRBV12-4 to TRBJ2-1; no clear D gene. CDR3 length: 11 residues. Trimming stripped 6 bases from V and 9 bases from J, with 9 bases between. CDR3 DNA sequence: TGTGCCAGCAGCGAGGCTTCTGAGCAGTTCTTC. Translation: CASSEASEQFF.

This chain uses TRBV3-1 (or the pseudogene TRBV3-2) with TRBJ1-1, with unresolved D. The CDR3 length is 14 residues. V was trimmed by 0 bases and J by 4 bases, leaving 9 bases between them. Germline CDR1 is LGHDT and CDR2 is YNNKEL (reference sequence). CDR3 coding DNA: TGTGCCAGCAGCCAAGATCTCAGTGGCACTGAAGCTTTCTTT. This encodes CASSQDLSGTEAFF.

The chain combines TRBV4-3 with TRBJ2-1, with a weak D call TRBD2 (6 bases). Germline V CDR1 and CDR2: LGHNA, YSLEER. Trimming took 0 bases from V and 9 from J, leaving 15 bases between them. The CDR3 is 15 residues long. The CDR3 DNA is TGCGCCAGCAGCCAAGAGAGACTAGGACGGGGTGAGCAGTTCTTC. This sequence encodes CASSQERLGRGEQFF.

The gene calls are TRBV7-2 and TRBJ2-5, with TRBD2 matching 12 bases. Per germline, CDR1 SGHTA and CDR2 FQGNSA. The length of the CDR3 is 16 residues. The V and J ends lost 1 base and 5 bases, in that order; junction bases with no gene match: 5. CDR3 DNA sequence: TGTGCCAGCAGCTTAGTAGGGACTAGCGGGCGGGAGACCCAGTACTTC. Amino acid sequence: CASSLVGTSGRETQYF. The full variable domain, rest sourced from reference TRBV7-2 and TRBJ2-5, is GAGVSQSPSNKVTEKGKDVELRCDPISGHTALYWYRQSLGQGLEFLIYFQGNSAPDKSGLPSDRFSAERTGGSVSTLTIQRTQQEDSAVYLCASSLVGTSGRETQYFGPGTRLLVL.

The chain recombines TRBV11-2 with TRBJ2-1; 8 bases are shared with TRBD1. V shed 0 bases, J shed 12 bases, and the junction held 13 bases outside the gene matches. Per germline, CDR1 SGHAT and CDR2 FQNNGV. CDR3 size: 16 residues. This chain's CDR3 is CASSLELRYRGSPQFF. The CDR3 DNA reads TGTGCCAGCAGCTTAGAGTTGAGGTACAGGGGGTCTCCGCAGTTCTTC.

This clone was seen at least ten times. The chain employs TRBV27 and TRBJ2-7, with D possibly matching TRBD1 (5 bases). The CDR3 runs 14 residues. The germline V and J ends were trimmed by 6 bases and 5 bases, with 17 bases remaining between them. Germline V gene sequence: CDR1 MNHEY, CDR2 SMNVEV (reference sequence). Here the CDR3 DNA reads TGTGCCAGCAGCTACAGGCCGGTTGTCGACGAGCAGTACTTC. Its protein product is CASSYRPVVDEQYF.

The genes are TRBV28 and TRBJ2-7; TRBD2 aligns across 10 bases. J gave up 3 bases and V 1 base, and 12 bases lay outside the gene matches. Per the germline V gene, CDR1 is MDHEN and CDR2 is SYDVKM. The CDR3 runs to 18 residues. The CDR3 sequence is CASSLSALAGLAYYEQYF. The CDR3 nucleotides are TGTGCCAGCAGTTTATCCGCACTCGCGGGACTAGCGTACTACGAGCAGTACTTC.

This clone was counted between two and nine times. The J gene is TRBJ1-3, the V gene TRBV4-2; 7 bases line up with TRBD1. The germline V gene encodes CDR1 LGHNA and CDR2 YNFKEQ. V trimming: 4 bases; J trimming: 2 bases; junction bases outside the gene matches: 11. The CDR3 is 17 residues long. CDR3 nucleotide sequence: TGTGCCAGCAGCCGAGACCAACAGGGGTATACTGGAAACACCATATATTTT. As protein: CASSRDQQGYTGNTIYF.

J is TRBJ2-5 and V is TRBV11-3, with a tentative D call TRBD1 (5 bases). Germline CDR1 and CDR2: SGHNT and YENEEA. V lost 5 bases, J lost 2 bases, and 9 bases lay in between. The CDR3 length is 13 residues. CDR3 bases: TGTGCCAGCAGCCTTGACAGACAAGAGACCCAGTACTTC. Amino acid sequence: CASSLDRQETQYF.

The chain uses TRBV30 and TRBJ2-4, with D possibly being TRBD1 (6 bases). The CDR3 spans 15 residues. Germline lookup yields CDR1 GTSNPN and CDR2 SVGIG (reference sequence). With 5 bases removed from V and 1 base from J, the gap between germline ends came to 15 bases. The CDR3, as DNA: TGTGCCTGGGGGAAGGAGAGGGGGGCCAAAAACATTCAGTACTTC. Its translation is CAWGKERGAKNIQYF.

This rearrangement joins TRBV6-1 to TRBJ2-7; the match to TRBD2 covers 9 bases. Germline CDR1 is MNHNS and CDR2 is SASEGT. The CDR3 covers 14 residues. With V trimmed by 4 bases and J by 2 bases, 3 bases remained unmatched. CDR3 region: CASSVASGTYEQYF. CDR3 bases: TGTGCCAGCAGTGTAGCTAGCGGGACCTACGAGCAGTACTTC.

V gene TRBV6-4 combines with J gene TRBJ1-6, with no clear D. The CDR3 runs 17 residues. Trimming removed 2 bases at V and 9 bases at J, with 20 bases between. CDR1 MRHNA and CDR2 SNTAGT come from the germline V gene. The CDR3 loop reads CASSDLTQWQDRSPLHF. In DNA, the CDR3 is TGTGCCAGCAGTGACCTTACCCAGTGGCAGGATCGTTCACCCCTCCACTTT.

The chain couples TRBV11-3 to TRBJ2-1; TRBD1 agrees at 8 bases. Germline values: CDR1 SGHNT, CDR2 YENEEA. The CDR3 is 12 amino acids. V was pared by 5 bases and J by 9 bases, with 3 bases of the junction left unmatched. DNA for the CDR3: TGTGCCAGCAGCCGGGGGACAGGTGAGCAGTTCTTC. Residues: CASSRGTGEQFF.

The rearrangement links TRBV19 to TRBJ1-2, with 9 bases matching TRBD1. CDR3 length: 16 amino acids. Germline loops: CDR1 LNHDA, CDR2 SQIVND (reference sequence). V lost 7 bases, J lost 5 bases, and 14 bases stayed unmatched. The CDR3 is CASNHPPRDRDYGYTF. The CDR3 DNA follows: TGTGCCAGTAACCACCCCCCCCGGGACAGGGATTATGGCTACACCTTC. Based on the CDR3 plus reference TRBV19 and TRBJ1-2, the full variable domain is DGGITQSPKYLFRKEGQNVTLSCEQNLNHDAMYWYRQDPGQGLRLIYYSQIVNDFQKGDIAEGYSVSREKKESFPLTVTSAQKNPTAFYLCASNHPPRDRDYGYTFGSGTRLTVV.

V is TRBV15 and J is TRBJ2-2; possible D gene TRBD2, 5 bases. Trimming shortened V by 3 bases and J by 3 bases, and 8 bases separated the two germline ends. Germline V gene data show CDR1 as LNHNV and CDR2 as YYDKDF (reference sequence). This CDR3 is 14 amino acids long. For the CDR3, the DNA is TGTGCCACCAGCAGGACTACGGACACCGGGGAGCTGTTTTTT. Translation gives CATSRTTDTGELFF.

The genes are TRBV6-5 and TRBJ1-2, with 10 bases aligning to TRBD1. The CDR3 sequence is 15 residues long. After removal of 7 bases from V and 4 bases from J, the junction contained 9 bases not matched to a gene. CDR1 and CDR2 from the germline V gene are MNHEY and SVGAGI. The CDR3 here is CASNSRDRGLYGYTF. The CDR3 coding sequence is TGTGCCAGCAACAGCCGGGACAGGGGTCTCTATGGCTACACCTTC.

The rearrangement joins TRBV5-6 to TRBJ1-4; 8 bases align to TRBD1. Per germline, CDR1 SGHDT and CDR2 YYEEEE. The CDR3 length is 17 residues. V trimming: 0 bases; J trimming: 4 bases; junction bases outside the gene matches: 8. The CDR3 DNA sequence: TGTGCCAGCAGCTTGGGCCCGGGACAGGCGGGTAATGAAAAACTGTTTTTT. This codes for CASSLGPGQAGNEKLFF.

This clone turned up a few times. The chain recombines TRBV21-1 with TRBJ1-3. TRBV21-1 is a recognized pseudogene. The CDR3 loop spans 11 amino acids. CDR3 bases: TGTGCCACCAGGAGGAAGAACACCATATATTTT. Protein: CATRRKNTIYF.

A few counts support this clone. The chain combines TRBV14 with TRBJ1-1; D remains unclear. Germline values: CDR1 SGHDN, CDR2 FVKESK. The CDR3 extends over 14 amino acids. Trimming cost V 0 bases and J 3 bases, with 8 bases left between them. The CDR3 bases are TGTGCCAGCAGCCAAGACCTCGGGGACACTGAAGCTTTCTTT. Translation: CASSQDLGDTEAFF.

In its sample, this clone was seen once. This chain connects TRBV10-3 to TRBJ2-7; TRBD1 matches 11 bases. V shed 9 bases, J shed 0 bases, and the junction held 10 bases outside the gene matches. Germline V lookup: CDR1 ENHRY, CDR2 SYGVKD. The CDR3 totals 16 residues. CDR3 nucleotides: TGTGCCATTAGGACAGGGGGCTTCCCGGGCTCCTACGAGCAGTACTTC. Its protein product is CAIRTGGFPGSYEQYF.

This clone was seen a single time. The chain employs TRBV27 and TRBJ1-1; D might be TRBD1 (6 bases). CDR3 length: 15 residues. V shed 7 bases and J shed 0 bases, with 15 bases lying between them. The V gene's germline CDR1 is MNHEY and CDR2 SMNVEV (reference sequence). This CDR3 reads CASILLRGLNTEAFF. CDR3 bases: TGTGCCAGCATTCTACTCAGGGGTCTGAACACTGAAGCTTTCTTT.

The CDR3 loop is CASSTGTGIGNTEAFF. For the CDR3, the DNA is TGCGCCAGCAGCACAGGGACAGGGATTGGGAACACTGAAGCTTTCTTT. This chain links TRBV5-1 with TRBJ1-1, with 9 bases lining up with TRBD1. The CDR3 loop spans 16 amino acids. Looked up from germline, CDR1 is SGHRS and CDR2 is YFSETQ. The V segment lost 4 bases and the J segment 1 base; nucleotides outside the gene matches: 8.

For the CDR3, the DNA is TGTGCCAGCAGCTTGTCACAGAATGGAAACACCATATATTTT. Residues: CASSLSQNGNTIYF. The rearrangement uses TRBV5-6 and TRBJ1-3, with D unclear. CDR3 length: 14 amino acids. The germline V and J ends were trimmed by 1 base and 3 bases, with 8 bases remaining between them. CDR1 SGHDT and CDR2 YYEEEE come from the germline V gene.

The chain couples TRBV9 to TRBJ1-5, with a weak D call TRBD1 (5 bases). V lost 0 bases, J lost 1 base, and 8 bases lay in between. The CDR3 covers 15 residues. CDR1 SGDLS and CDR2 YYNGEE come from the germline V gene. The CDR3 here is CASSVGGVSNQPQHF. As DNA, the CDR3 is TGTGCCAGCAGCGTAGGGGGGGTGAGCAATCAGCCCCAGCATTTT.

For the CDR3, the DNA is TGTGCCAGCATGAGGGAAGTAGGAACCGGGGAGCTGTTTTTT. This codes for CASMREVGTGELFF. J is TRBJ2-2 and V is TRBV27, with D possibly being TRBD2 (5 bases). V was shortened by 7 bases and J by 5 bases, with 14 bases between the two germline ends. This CDR3 has 14 amino acids. The germline V gene encodes CDR1 MNHEY and CDR2 SMNVEV (reference sequence).